This TCR beta chain is drawn from a study of cytomegalovirus exposure and HLA in healthy donors. Study conclusions and caveats: Reported performance of the classifier showed diagnosis of cytomegalovirus status with high specificity and sensitivity. Compared with the roughly 700-donor mean, an Asian-associated ancestry cluster reportedly had fewer N-insertions, according to a later analysis. Per a prior analysis, the majority of TCR beta V segments were productive roughly 87% or roughly 30% of the time.

PCR used 60 Vbeta primers and 13 Jbeta primers. Generated by immunoSEQ multiplex PCR, the TCRdb table keeps only in-frame clones and is missing some. Of 170,000 or so clones in the sample, 70% to 85% were seen once. The CDR3 runs to 14 residues. Germline trimming cut 2 bases from V and 0 bases from J; bases unmatched to any gene: 1. Germline V gives CDR1 SGHRS, CDR2 YFSETQ. About this clone: Its antigen is currently unknown. Other DNA sequences in the sample encode the same CDR3.

The chain joins TRBV5-1 to TRBJ1-1, with 7 positions matching TRBD1. This clonotype originated in a woman aged 40 to 50 in good health and CMV-seronegative. The source material was PBMCs. For the CDR3, the DNA is TGCGCCAGCAGCTTAGGGGGCATGAACACTGAAGCTTTCTTT. It codes for CASSLGGMNTEAFF.